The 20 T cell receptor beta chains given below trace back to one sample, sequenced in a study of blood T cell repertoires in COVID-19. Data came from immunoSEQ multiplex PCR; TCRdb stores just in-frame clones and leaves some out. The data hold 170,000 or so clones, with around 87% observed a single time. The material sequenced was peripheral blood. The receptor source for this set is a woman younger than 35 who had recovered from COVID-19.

The CDR3 reads CASSLGAASGEQFF. The CDR3 DNA is TGTGCCAGCAGCTTAGGGGCTGCTAGCGGTGAGCAGTTCTTC. This chain uses TRBV7-9 with TRBJ2-1, with 7 bases aligning to TRBD2. The CDR3 contains 14 residues. Germline lookup yields CDR1 SEHNR and CDR2 FQNEAQ (reference sequence). The V segment lost 1 base and the J segment 9 bases; nucleotides outside the gene matches: 6.

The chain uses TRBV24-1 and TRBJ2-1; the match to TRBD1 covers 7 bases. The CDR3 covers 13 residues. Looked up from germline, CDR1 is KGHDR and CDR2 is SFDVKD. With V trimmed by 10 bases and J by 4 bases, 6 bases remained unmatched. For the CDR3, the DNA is TGTGCCACGAGGGACAGCCTATACAATGAGCAGTTCTTC. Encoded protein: CATRDSLYNEQFF.

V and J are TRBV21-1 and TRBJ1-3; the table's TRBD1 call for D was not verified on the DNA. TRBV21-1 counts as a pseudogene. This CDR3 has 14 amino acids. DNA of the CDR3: TGTGCCTTTCGCCGCACAGGTTCGGGAAACACCATATATTTT. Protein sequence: CAFRRTGSGNTIYF.

The CDR3 DNA reads TGTGCCAGCAGCCAAGATAAGGGGCTAGCGGGAACCATTTACAATGAGCAGTTCTTC. This encodes CASSQDKGLAGTIYNEQFF. The V gene is TRBV4-2, the J gene TRBJ2-1; 9 bases map to TRBD2. The germline gives CDR1 LGHNA, CDR2 YNFKEQ. This CDR3 spans 19 amino acids. The J segment lost 4 bases and the V segment lost 0 bases, leaving 13 bases of the junction unmatched.

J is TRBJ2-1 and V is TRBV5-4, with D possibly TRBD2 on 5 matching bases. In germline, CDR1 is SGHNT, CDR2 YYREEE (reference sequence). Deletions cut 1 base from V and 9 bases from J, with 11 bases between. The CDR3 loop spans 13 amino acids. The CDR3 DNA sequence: TGTGCCAGCAGCTTGCCGGGGATGGGTGAGCAGTTCTTC. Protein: CASSLPGMGEQFF. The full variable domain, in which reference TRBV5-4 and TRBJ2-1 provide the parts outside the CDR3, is ETGVTQSPTHLIKTRGQQVTLRCSSQSGHNTVSWYQQALGQGPQFIFQYYREEENGRGNFPPRFSGLQFPNYSSELNVNALELDDSALYLCASSLPGMGEQFFGPGTRLTVL.

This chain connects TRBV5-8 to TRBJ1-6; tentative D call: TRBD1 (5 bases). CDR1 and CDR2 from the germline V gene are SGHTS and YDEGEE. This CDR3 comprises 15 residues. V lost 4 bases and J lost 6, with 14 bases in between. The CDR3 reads CASSRRGGTNSPLHF. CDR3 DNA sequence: TGTGCCAGCAGCCGGCGGGGGGGTACTAATTCACCCCTCCACTTT. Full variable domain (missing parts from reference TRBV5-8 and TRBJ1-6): EAGVTQSPTHLIKTRGQQATLRCSPISGHTSVYWYQQALGLGLQFLLWYDEGEERNRGNFPPRFSGRQFPNYSSELNVNALELEDSALYLCASSRRGGTNSPLHFGNGTRLTVT.

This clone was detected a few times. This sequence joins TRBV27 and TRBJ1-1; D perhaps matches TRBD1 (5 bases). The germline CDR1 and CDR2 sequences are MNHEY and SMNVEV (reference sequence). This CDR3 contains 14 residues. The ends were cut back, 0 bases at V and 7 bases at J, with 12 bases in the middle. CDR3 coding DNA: TGTGCCAGCAGTTTATCGATCGGGGGGAGTGAAGCTTTCTTT. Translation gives CASSLSIGGSEAFF.

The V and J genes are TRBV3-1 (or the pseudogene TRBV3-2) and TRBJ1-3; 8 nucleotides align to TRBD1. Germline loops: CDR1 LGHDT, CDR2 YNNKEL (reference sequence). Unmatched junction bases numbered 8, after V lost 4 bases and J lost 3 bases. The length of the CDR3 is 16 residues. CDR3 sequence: CASSPRTGSVGNTIYF. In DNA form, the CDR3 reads TGTGCCAGCAGCCCAAGGACAGGGTCAGTTGGAAACACCATATATTTT.

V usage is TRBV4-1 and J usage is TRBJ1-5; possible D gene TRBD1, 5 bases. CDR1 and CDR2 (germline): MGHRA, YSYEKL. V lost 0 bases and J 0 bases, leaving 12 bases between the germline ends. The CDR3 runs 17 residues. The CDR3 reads CASSQEGGWNSNQPQHF. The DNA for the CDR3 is TGCGCCAGCAGCCAAGAGGGGGGGTGGAATAGCAATCAGCCCCAGCATTTT.

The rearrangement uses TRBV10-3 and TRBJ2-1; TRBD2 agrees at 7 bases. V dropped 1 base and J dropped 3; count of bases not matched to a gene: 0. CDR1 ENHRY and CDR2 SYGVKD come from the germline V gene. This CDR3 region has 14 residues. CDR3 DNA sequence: TGTGCCATCAGTGAGTGGACTAGCTACAATGAGCAGTTCTTC. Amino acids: CAISEWTSYNEQFF.

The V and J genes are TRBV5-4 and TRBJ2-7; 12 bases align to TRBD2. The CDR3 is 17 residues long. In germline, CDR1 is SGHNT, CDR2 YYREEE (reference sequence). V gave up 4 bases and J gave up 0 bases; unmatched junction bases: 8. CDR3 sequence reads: CASSGMGLAGYSYEQYF. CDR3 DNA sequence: TGTGCCAGCAGCGGGATGGGACTAGCGGGTTACTCCTACGAGCAGTACTTC.

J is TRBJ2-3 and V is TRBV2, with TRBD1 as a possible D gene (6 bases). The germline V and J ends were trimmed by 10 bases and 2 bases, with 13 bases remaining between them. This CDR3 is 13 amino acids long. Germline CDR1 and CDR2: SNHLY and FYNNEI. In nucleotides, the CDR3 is TGTGCCACGACAGGTCTCGACACAGATACGCAGTATTTT. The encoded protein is CATTGLDTDTQYF.

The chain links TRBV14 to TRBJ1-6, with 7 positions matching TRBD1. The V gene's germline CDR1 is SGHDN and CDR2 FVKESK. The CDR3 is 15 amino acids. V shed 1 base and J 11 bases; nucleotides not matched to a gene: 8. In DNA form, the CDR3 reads TGTGCCAGCAGCCAAGGAGGGGGCGTTAGCACACCCCTCCACTTT. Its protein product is CASSQGGGVSTPLHF. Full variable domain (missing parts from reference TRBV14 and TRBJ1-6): EAGVTQFPSHSVIEKGQTVTLRCDPISGHDNLYWYRRVMGKEIKFLLHFVKESKQDESGMPNNRFLAERTGGTYSTLKVQPAELEDSGVYFCASSQGGGVSTPLHFGNGTRLTVT.

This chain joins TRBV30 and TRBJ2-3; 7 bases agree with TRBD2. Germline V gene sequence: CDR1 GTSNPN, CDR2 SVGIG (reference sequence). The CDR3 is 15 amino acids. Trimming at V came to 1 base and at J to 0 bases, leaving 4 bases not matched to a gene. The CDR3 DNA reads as TGTGCCTGGAGTGGGCGGGAGAGGAGCACAGATACGCAGTATTTT. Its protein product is CAWSGRERSTDTQYF.

CDR3 in DNA: TGTGCCAGCAGCCCGAGACTAGCGGGGGCGGAGACCCAGTACTTC. As protein: CASSPRLAGAETQYF. V usage is TRBV2 and J usage is TRBJ2-5; TRBD2 matches at 12 bases. This CDR3 has 15 amino acids. With V trimmed by 6 bases and J by 5 bases, 7 bases remained unmatched. CDR1 is SNHLY and CDR2 is FYNNEI in the germline V gene.

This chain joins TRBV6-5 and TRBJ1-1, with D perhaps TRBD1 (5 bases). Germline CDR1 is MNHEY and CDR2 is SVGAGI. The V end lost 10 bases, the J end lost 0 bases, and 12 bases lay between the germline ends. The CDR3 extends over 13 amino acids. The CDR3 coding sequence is TGTGCCATTTGGACAACCCTGAACACTGAAGCTTTCTTT. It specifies CAIWTTLNTEAFF.

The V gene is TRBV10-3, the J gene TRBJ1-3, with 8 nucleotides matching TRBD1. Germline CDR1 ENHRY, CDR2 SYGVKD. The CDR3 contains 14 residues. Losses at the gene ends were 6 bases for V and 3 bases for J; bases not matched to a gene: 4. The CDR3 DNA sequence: TGTGCCATCAGCTCGACAGGGGTTGGAAACACCATATATTTT. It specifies CAISSTGVGNTIYF.

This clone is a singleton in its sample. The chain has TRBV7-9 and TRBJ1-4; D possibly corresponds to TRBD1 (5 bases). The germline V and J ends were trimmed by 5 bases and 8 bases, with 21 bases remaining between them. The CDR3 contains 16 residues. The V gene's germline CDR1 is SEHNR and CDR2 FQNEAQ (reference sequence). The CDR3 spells CASSPSVYGGEEKLFF. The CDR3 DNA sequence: TGTGCCAGCAGCCCGTCAGTGTACGGGGGTGAGGAAAAACTGTTTTTT.

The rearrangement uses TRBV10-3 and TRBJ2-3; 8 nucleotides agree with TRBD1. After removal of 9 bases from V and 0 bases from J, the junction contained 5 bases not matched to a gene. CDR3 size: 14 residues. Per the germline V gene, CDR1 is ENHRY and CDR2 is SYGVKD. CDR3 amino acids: CAIARDRSTDTQYF. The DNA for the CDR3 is TGTGCCATTGCCCGGGACAGGAGCACAGATACGCAGTATTTT.

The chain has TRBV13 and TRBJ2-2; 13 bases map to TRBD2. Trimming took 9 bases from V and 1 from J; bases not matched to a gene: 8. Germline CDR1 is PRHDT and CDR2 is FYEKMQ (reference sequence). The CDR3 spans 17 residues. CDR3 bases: TGTGCCAGTCGCGGACTAGCGGGGGCCCTGAACACCGGGGAGCTGTTTTTT. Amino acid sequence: CASRGLAGALNTGELFF.